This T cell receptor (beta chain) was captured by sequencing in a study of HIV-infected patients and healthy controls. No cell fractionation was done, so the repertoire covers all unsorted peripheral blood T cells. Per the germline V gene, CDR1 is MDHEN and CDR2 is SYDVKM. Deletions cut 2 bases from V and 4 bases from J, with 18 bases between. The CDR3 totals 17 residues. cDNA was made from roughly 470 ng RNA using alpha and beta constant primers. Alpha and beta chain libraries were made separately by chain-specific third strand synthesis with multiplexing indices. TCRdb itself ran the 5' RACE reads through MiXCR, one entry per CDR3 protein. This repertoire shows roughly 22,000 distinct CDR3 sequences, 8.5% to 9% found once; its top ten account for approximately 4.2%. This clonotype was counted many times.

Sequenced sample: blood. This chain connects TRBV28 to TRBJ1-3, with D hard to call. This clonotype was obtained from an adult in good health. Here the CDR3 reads CASSLRRNIGTGNTIYF. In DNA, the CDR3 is TGTGCCAGCAGTTTACGTCGGAACATCGGTACAGGAAACACCATATATTTT.